This T cell receptor (beta chain) originates from a study of T cells after posttransplantation cyclophosphamide (TCRdb year 2016). Looking at the study overall: Using TRB sequencing, the study followed how the T cell repertoire reconstituted after myeloablative bone marrow transplantation in which posttransplantation cyclophosphamide served as GVHD prophylaxis. Antigen receptor sequencing was done on samples from a few dozen PTCy-treated patients and from around 15 related bone marrow donors of those patients. TRB sequencing was performed on blood from all 35 or so PTCy patients with 1-year posttransplant specimens. In 3 patients, up to about 3 additional blood samples taken between 2 and 5.2 years after transplant also underwent TRB sequencing, as did pretransplant blood from a handful of patients. Because TRA and TRB clonality correlated tightly in some ten samples, later TCR analyses were limited to TRB. Public TRB sequences were searched against a database of over 3,600 sequences associated with responses to pathogens, tumor antigens, self-antigens and alloantigens.

In regard to this clone: Its antigen target is currently unknown. No base quality values were provided; no much bigger clone lies one nucleotide off.

TRB sequencing used genomic DNA with the immunoSEQ assay at survey resolution or the hsTCRB kit. Turning to the authors' computational methods: The immunoSEQ software was used for initial read processing, and the LymphoSeq R package was used for repertoire analyses. For each TRB dataset, clonality was calculated as 1 minus normalized Shannon entropy, and the Gini coefficient was computed as well. Phenotypes of unsorted samples were inferred by mapping TRB sequences from sorted subsets of the recipient or donor onto unsorted samples of the same recipient. TCRdb retrieved this table from immuneACCESS and kept in-frame rearrangements only. Not all clones are present; in checked studies, unresolved V genes account for under half, and no reason is known for the remainder. V and J calls plus clone size are reproduced from that table; the DNA served to infer D and trimming. Across this sample there are 25,000 to 40,000 clones, with roughly nine tenths seen only once. 0.09% to 0.12% of the sample goes to the ten largest clones.

Viable CD3+CD4+ or CD3+CD8+ cells that were CCR7+CD45RA+CD45RO-CD95-CD27+CD28+ were classified as naive T cells. On the day of marrow donation, related bone marrow donors gave peripheral blood samples. Peripheral blood and bone marrow mononuclear cells were isolated by Ficoll-Hypaque density centrifugation and cryopreserved. Sorting of CD4+ and CD8+ T cells, including naive and memory subsets, was performed by FACS on a FACSAria II. On the study overall, not on this receptor specifically: Across 45 patients, TRB clonality was highly associated with recipient CMV seropositivity and CMV reactivation, and PTCy diversity was similar to diversity in CNI/methotrexate controls. The TRB repertoires of T cells infiltrating skin or the GI tract showed only limited overlap with the TRB repertoires found in blood. Donor-recipient similarity was low at 1-2 months but rose over the first year, and later blood repertoires were often dominated by donor CD8+ memory clones.

The sequenced material came from naive CD4+ T cells sorted from blood. The TCR sequence derives from a man aged 25-40 years in good health and a related stem cell transplant donor.

The DNA is as follows: TGCAGCGTTGGGCGAGGGCAAAAATCCTACGAGCAGTACTTC. This is translated as CSVGRGQKSYEQYF. The chain is made from TRBV29-1 and TRBJ2-7; the D gene is possibly TRBD2, with 5 bases matching. Cut back by 4 bases and 1 base, the V and J ends lie 14 bases apart. Its CDR3 holds 14 amino acids, cysteine through phenylalanine. Here the CDR3 DNA is all that survives: 42 bases in frame from base 1. CDR1 and CDR2, looked up from the germline V gene, are SQVTM and ANQGSEA.